A single sample gave rise to the 31 T cell receptor beta chains below, sequenced in a study of T cells after yellow fever vaccination. Each CDR3 protein gets one entry after TCRdb re-called the 5' RACE reads with MiXCR. The table has about 160,000 distinct CDR3 sequences, 6% to 7.5% seen once. Sequenced here: CD4+ T cells sorted from PBMCs, sampled around 5 days after the first yellow fever vaccination. The receptors derive from a man aged 18 to 30 who received the YFV17D yellow fever vaccine.

This clonotype was detected ten times or more. The chain combines TRBV19 with TRBJ2-1; 9 bases align to TRBD2. V trimming: 6 bases; J trimming: 3 bases; junction bases outside the gene matches: 9. Germline-derived CDR1 and CDR2 are LNHDA and SQIVND (reference sequence). This CDR3 is built from 16 residues. The CDR3 spells CASRRREGSIYNEQFF. The CDR3 DNA reads TGTGCCAGTAGAAGGCGGGAGGGGAGCATCTACAATGAGCAGTTCTTC.

The table lists this clonotype with many counts. The genes are TRBV7-3 and TRBJ2-1; D perhaps matches TRBD2 (7 bases). Trimming shortened V by 2 bases and J by 6 bases, and 14 bases separated the two germline ends. The CDR3 extends over 15 amino acids. From germline, CDR1 is SGHTA and CDR2 FQGTGA. CDR3 loop: CASSLRGASRNEQFF. The CDR3 nucleotides read TGTGCCAGCAGCTTACGGGGGGCATCGCGCAATGAGCAGTTCTTC.

This clonotype was seen at least ten times. The chain carries TRBV4-2 and TRBJ2-5; TRBD2 agrees at 10 bases. The junction had 8 bases not matched to a gene; V was cut back by 2 bases and J by 5 bases. This CDR3 is 16 amino acids long. The V gene's germline CDR1 is LGHNA and CDR2 YNFKEQ. CDR3 sequence: CASSQLSGGAAETQYF. CDR3 bases: TGTGCCAGCAGCCAATTGAGCGGGGGGGCCGCCGAGACCCAGTACTTC.

This clonotype showed up many times. The chain couples TRBV2 to TRBJ2-3; 9 nucleotides line up with TRBD1. CDR1 and CDR2 from the germline V gene are SNHLY and FYNNEI. With 6 bases clipped from V and 7 bases from J, the junction kept 5 bases outside the gene matches. The CDR3 runs 13 residues. The CDR3 bases are TGTGCCAGCAGAGTACAGGGGGCGCATACGCAGTATTTT. This gives the protein CASRVQGAHTQYF.

The table lists this clonotype with a few counts. The chain combines TRBV30 with TRBJ2-2, with a possible D match to TRBD2 (6 bases). This CDR3 is built from 15 residues. Germline V gene sequence: CDR1 GTSNPN, CDR2 SVGIG (reference sequence). V shed 8 bases and J shed 4 bases, with 20 bases lying between them. This CDR3 is CAPPRAGSGTGELFF. The DNA of the CDR3 is TGTGCCCCCCCCCGGGCGGGTAGCGGCACCGGGGAGCTGTTTTTT.

There are many counts of this clonotype. The J gene is TRBJ2-1, the V gene TRBV12-3 or TRBV12-4; tentative D call: TRBD1 (5 bases). The ends were cut back, 1 base at V and 7 bases at J, with 11 bases in the middle. The CDR3 spans 14 residues. Written as DNA, the CDR3 is TGTGCCAGCAGTTTAGGGCAGGGTAGTAATGAGCAGTTCTTC. This translates into CASSLGQGSNEQFF.

This clonotype occurred a few times. V gene TRBV11-1 combines with J gene TRBJ2-2; D is unresolved. The CDR3 contains 18 residues. The germline CDR1 and CDR2 sequences are SGHAT and FQDESV (reference sequence). With 1 base removed from V and 6 bases from J, the gap between germline ends came to 21 bases. CDR3 protein: CASSLGGFGAFTAGELFF. The CDR3 DNA reads as TGTGCCAGCAGCTTAGGCGGTTTTGGCGCCTTCACTGCCGGGGAGCTGTTTTTT.

This clonotype occurred many times. The J gene is TRBJ1-2, the V gene TRBV10-3; 8 bases agree with TRBD1. Germline CDR1 is ENHRY and CDR2 is SYGVKD. V lost 5 bases and J lost 4; bases outside the gene matches: 3. The CDR3 is made up of 13 amino acids. The CDR3 spells CAISQGAGYGYTF. The CDR3, as DNA: TGTGCCATCAGTCAGGGGGCCGGCTATGGCTACACCTTC.

The chain combines TRBV7-9 with TRBJ2-1; 7 nucleotides line up with TRBD2. CDR3 size: 14 residues. Per germline, CDR1 SEHNR and CDR2 FQNEAQ (reference sequence). J gave up 6 bases and V 5 bases, and 7 bases lay outside the gene matches. Here the CDR3 DNA reads TGTGCCAGCAGCGCCCGTCGGGAGGCCAATGAGCAGTTCTTC. Translation: CASSARREANEQFF.

The J gene is TRBJ2-7, the V gene TRBV5-5; tentatively, D is TRBD1 or TRBD2 (5 bases each). Trimming took 4 bases from V and 5 from J, leaving 19 bases between them. Germline assignment: CDR1 SGHKS and CDR2 YYEKEE (reference sequence). There are 15 residues in the CDR3. The CDR3 DNA reads as TGTGCCAGCAGCCCCCCCCTGAGGGGCCGGAACGAGCAGTACGTC. This gives the protein CASSPPLRGRNEQYV.

This clonotype showed up just a few times. The V gene is TRBV27, the J gene TRBJ2-3; D perhaps matches TRBD2 (6 bases). Germline V gene sequence: CDR1 MNHEY, CDR2 SMNVEV (reference sequence). Trimming removed 3 bases from V and 4 bases from J, with 11 bases in between. The CDR3 is made up of 14 amino acids. Here the CDR3 DNA reads TGTGCCAGCAGTTTGACCAGACTAGCAGATACGCAGTATTTT. Encoded protein: CASSLTRLADTQYF.

This clonotype was observed many times. V gene TRBV15 combines with J gene TRBJ2-7; D possibly corresponds to TRBD1 (5 bases). Germline V gives CDR1 LNHNV, CDR2 YYDKDF (reference sequence). Trimming shortened V by 0 bases and J by 5 bases, and 5 bases separated the two germline ends. CDR3 length: 12 amino acids. CDR3 amino acids: CATSRDRDEQYV. The CDR3 DNA sequence: TGTGCCACCAGCAGAGACAGGGACGAGCAGTACGTC.

This clonotype was recorded many times. The CDR3 sequence: CSVRLAGNTIYF. The CDR3 DNA follows: TGCAGTGTGCGGCTGGCGGGAAACACCATATATTTT. The V and J genes are TRBV20-1 and TRBJ1-3; D not certain. The ends were cut back, 7 bases at V and 4 bases at J, with 11 bases in the middle. This CDR3 spans 12 amino acids. Germline values: CDR1 DFQATT, CDR2 SNEGSKA (reference sequence).

In this sample, this clonotype turned up many times. At one end, the junction sequence differs from germline, possibly due to a read error. This chain links TRBV5-1 with TRBJ1-2, with D hard to call. The germline V gene encodes CDR1 SGHRS and CDR2 YFSETQ. CDR3 length: 11 residues. CDR3 in DNA: TGTGCCAGCAGCTCTAACTATGGCTACACCTTC. As protein: CASSSNYGYTF.

There are many counts of this clonotype. The V gene is TRBV4-1, the J gene TRBJ2-7, with 7 positions matching TRBD1. V was pared by 2 bases and J by 3 bases, with 7 bases of the junction left unmatched. Germline-derived CDR1 and CDR2 are MGHRA and YSYEKL. The CDR3 covers 15 residues. The CDR3 region is CASSQTTGQNYEQYV. CDR3 bases: TGCGCCAGCAGCCAAACGACGGGACAGAACTACGAGCAGTACGTC.

In this sample, this clonotype turned up many times. The rearrangement joins TRBV11-2 to TRBJ2-7; possible D gene TRBD2, 6 bases. The CDR3 has 16 residues. Germline CDR1 SGHAT, CDR2 FQNNGV. Trimming stripped 5 bases from V and 0 bases from J, with 17 bases between. DNA of the CDR3: TGTGCCAGCAGCAAGGGGCATTGGGGGGACTCCTACGAGCAGTACTTC. The encoded protein is CASSKGHWGDSYEQYF.

This sequence joins TRBV29-1 and TRBJ1-1; unclear D gene. The CDR3 totals 14 residues. Germline CDR1 reads SQVTM; CDR2 reads ANQGSEA. The ends were cut back, 4 bases at V and 3 bases at J, with 15 bases in the middle. CDR3 amino acids: CSVADGSYDTEAFF. CDR3 nucleotides: TGCAGCGTTGCTGACGGTTCGTATGACACTGAAGCTTTCTTT.

This clonotype came up many times. The V call is TRBV21-1, the J call TRBJ1-1. TRBV21-1 is a recognized pseudogene. The CDR3 extends over 15 amino acids. Here the CDR3 DNA reads TGTGCCAGCAGCAAAGTACCGGGAGTAGACACTGAAGCTTTCTTT. Translating gives CASSKVPGVDTEAFF.

This clonotype came up many times. V and J are TRBV12-3 or TRBV12-4 and TRBJ2-2, with D unclear. The V gene lost 8 bases and the J gene lost 0 bases, with 10 bases spanning the gap. The length of the CDR3 is 14 residues. CDR3 nucleotide sequence: TGTGCCAGCTCGCTCACTCCGAACACCGGGGAGCTGTTTTTT. Translating gives CASSLTPNTGELFF.

Many counts were recorded for this clonotype. The chain joins TRBV5-1 to TRBJ2-7; no clear D gene. This CDR3 region has 14 residues. Trimming stripped 2 bases from V and 0 bases from J, with 9 bases between. Germline values: CDR1 SGHRS, CDR2 YFSETQ. CDR3 sequence: CASSLVDFSYEQYF. The CDR3 bases are TGCGCCAGCAGCTTAGTAGACTTCTCCTACGAGCAGTACTTC.

This clonotype was observed a few times. The chain combines TRBV6-2 or TRBV6-3 with TRBJ2-1, with 11 bases matching TRBD2. The CDR3 covers 18 residues. Trimming cost V 4 bases and J 7 bases; bases outside gene matches: 15. Looked up from germline, CDR1 is MNHEY and CDR2 is SVGEGT. CDR3 in amino acids: CASSSLLAGGLRRNEQFF. The CDR3 DNA sequence: TGTGCCAGCAGTTCGCTCCTAGCGGGGGGCTTGAGGAGGAATGAGCAGTTCTTC.

The gene calls are TRBV27 and TRBJ1-6; maybe TRBD1 (6 bases). V was pared by 2 bases and J by 7 bases, with 15 bases between. Per the germline V gene, CDR1 is MNHEY and CDR2 is SMNVEV (reference sequence). CDR3 size: 16 residues. DNA of the CDR3: TGTGCCAGCAGTTTACGGGGGGGCGCATGGAATTCACCCCTCCACTTT. It specifies CASSLRGGAWNSPLHF.

This clonotype was picked up many times. CDR3 coding DNA: TGTGCCAGCAGTGGAGGGGGAAGCTACAATGAGCAGTTCTTC. This encodes CASSGGGSYNEQFF. The gene calls are TRBV2 and TRBJ2-1; a weak D match, TRBD1 (6 bases). V lost 4 bases and J lost 3, with 10 bases in between. CDR3 length: 14 amino acids. Germline CDR1 and CDR2: SNHLY and FYNNEI.

This clonotype appeared many times. The rearrangement uses TRBV5-1 and TRBJ2-1; D gene ambiguous. From germline, CDR1 is SGHRS and CDR2 YFSETQ. Trimming left V 3 bases short and J 1 base short, with 8 bases between. This CDR3 contains 14 residues. DNA of the CDR3: TGCGCCAGCAGCTGGGATACGTCCTACAATGAGCAGTTCTTC. It is translated as CASSWDTSYNEQFF. Full variable domain (missing parts from reference TRBV5-1 and TRBJ2-1): KAGVTQTPRYLIKTRGQQVTLSCSPISGHRSVSWYQQTPGQGLQFLFEYFSETQRNKGNFPGRFSGRQFSNSRSEMNVSTLELGDSALYLCASSWDTSYNEQFFGPGTRLTVL.

This clonotype was found a few times. The V gene is TRBV9, the J gene TRBJ2-3; 10 bases agree with TRBD2. V shed 4 bases and J 10 bases; nucleotides not matched to a gene: 9. This CDR3 comprises 14 residues. Germline CDR1 SGDLS, CDR2 YYNGEE. The CDR3 coding sequence is TGTGCCAGCAGCCCCCAGAGCGGGGGGGATGCGCAGTATTTT. Translated, it gives CASSPQSGGDAQYF. Full variable domain (outside the CDR3, taken from reference TRBV9 and TRBJ2-3): DSGVTQTPKHLITATGQRVTLRCSPRSGDLSVYWYQQSLDQGLQFLIQYYNGEERAKGNILERFSAQQFPDLHSELNLSSLELGDSALYFCASSPQSGGDAQYFGPGTRLTVL.

This clonotype has more than one count but fewer than ten. The genes are TRBV27 and TRBJ1-2, with D tentatively TRBD1 (5 bases). Germline V gene sequence: CDR1 MNHEY, CDR2 SMNVEV (reference sequence). The CDR3 has 13 residues. V lost 5 bases to trimming and J lost 6 bases, with 13 bases between them. CDR3 amino acids: CASSMGRSNGYTF. The CDR3 DNA is TGTGCCAGCAGTATGGGACGGTCTAATGGCTACACCTTC.

There are many counts of this clonotype. The chain couples TRBV5-4 to TRBJ2-3; no reliable D call. The CDR3 loop spans 14 amino acids. Germline CDR1 SGHNT, CDR2 YYREEE (reference sequence). V lost 4 bases and J lost 2, with 11 bases in between. CDR3 DNA sequence: TGTGCCAGCAGCCCCGGCACATACACAGATACGCAGTATTTT. The encoded protein is CASSPGTYTDTQYF.

The CDR3 bases are TGTGCCAGCAGCTTCTTCCGGGCCCTCTCCTACGAGCAGTACTTC. Encoded protein: CASSFFRALSYEQYF. V is TRBV5-6 and J is TRBJ2-7; D not certain. Germline CDR1 is SGHDT and CDR2 is YYEEEE. The CDR3 consists of 15 residues. V lost 2 bases and J 0 bases, leaving 12 bases between the germline ends.

This clonotype has ten or more counts. This chain links TRBV7-3 with TRBJ2-3, with D possibly matching TRBD2 (5 bases). The CDR3 sequence is 16 residues long. V shed 1 base and J shed 1 base, with 12 bases lying between them. Germline CDR1 SGHTA, CDR2 FQGTGA. This chain's CDR3 is CASSLKGGGRTDTQYF. The CDR3 region has the DNA TGTGCCAGCAGCTTAAAAGGAGGCGGGCGCACAGATACGCAGTATTTT.

This clonotype has at least ten counts. The rearrangement joins TRBV6-2 or TRBV6-3 to TRBJ2-3; D may be TRBD2 (6 bases). The CDR3 runs 17 residues. Germline CDR1 is MNHEY and CDR2 is SVGEGT. Trimming took 6 bases from V and 1 from J, leaving 20 bases between them. Here the CDR3 DNA reads TGTGCCAGCAGGCTACCTAGCGCGGGTACCCGCACAGATACGCAGTATTTT. It translates to CASRLPSAGTRTDTQYF.

The chain carries TRBV7-2 and TRBJ1-6; perhaps TRBD1 as D (6 bases). The CDR3 loop spans 15 amino acids. From germline, CDR1 is SGHTA and CDR2 FQGNSA. Trimming removed 6 bases from V and 10 bases from J, with 19 bases in between. The CDR3 reads CASRVTGRRGSPLHF. CDR3 coding DNA: TGTGCCAGCAGAGTAACAGGGAGAAGGGGCTCACCCCTCCACTTT.